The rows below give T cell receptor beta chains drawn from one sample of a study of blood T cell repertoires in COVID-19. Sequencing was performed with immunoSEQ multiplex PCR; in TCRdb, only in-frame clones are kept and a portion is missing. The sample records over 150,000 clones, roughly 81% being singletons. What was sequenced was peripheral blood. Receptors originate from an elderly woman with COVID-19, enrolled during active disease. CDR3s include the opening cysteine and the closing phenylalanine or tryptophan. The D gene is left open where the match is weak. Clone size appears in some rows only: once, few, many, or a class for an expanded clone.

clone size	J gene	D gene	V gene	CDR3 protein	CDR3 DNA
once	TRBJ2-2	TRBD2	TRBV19	CASNSQAGYTGELFF	TGTGCCAGCAATTCCCAAGCGGGATACACCGGGGAGCTGTTTTTT
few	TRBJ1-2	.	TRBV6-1	CASSEIGGGYGYTF	TGTGCCAGCAGTGAAATCGGTGGAGGCTATGGCTACACCTTC
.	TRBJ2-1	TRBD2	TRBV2	CASSEGLAGAYNEQFF	TGTGCCAGCAGTGAGGGACTAGCGGGAGCGTACAATGAGCAGTTCTTC
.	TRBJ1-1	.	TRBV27	CASSLAGLTEAFF	TGTGCCAGCAGTTTAGCAGGGTTGACTGAAGCTTTCTTT
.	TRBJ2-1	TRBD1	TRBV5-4	CASSIDRGPYNEQFF	TGTGCCAGCAGCATCGACAGGGGGCCCTACAATGAGCAGTTCTTC
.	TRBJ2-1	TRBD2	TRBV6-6	CASILQAGGQSEQFF	TGTGCCAGCATCTTGCAAGCGGGGGGGCAAAGTGAGCAGTTCTTC
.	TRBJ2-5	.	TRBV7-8	CASSLDGSAGWQQETQYF	TGTGCCAGCAGCTTAGACGGCTCGGCGGGGTGGCAACAAGAGACCCAGTACTTC
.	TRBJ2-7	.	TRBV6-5	CASSQLQKGVHEQYF	TGTGCCAGCAGCCAACTCCAAAAGGGGGTCCACGAGCAGTACTTC
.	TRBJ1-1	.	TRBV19	CASSSRVTVNTEAFF	TGTGCCAGTAGTTCCCGGGTGACGGTGAACACTGAAGCTTTCTTT
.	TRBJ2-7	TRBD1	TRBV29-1	CSVSGQGAGMDF	TGCAGCGTCTCTGGACAGGGGGCGGGAATGGACTTC
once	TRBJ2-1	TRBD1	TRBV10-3	CAISDRGQGRNEQFF	TGTGCCATCAGTGACAGGGGGCAAGGGCGAAATGAGCAGTTCTTC
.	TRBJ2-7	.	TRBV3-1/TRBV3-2	CASSHWDNSYEQYF	TGTGCCAGCAGCCATTGGGACAACTCCTACGAGCAGTACTTC
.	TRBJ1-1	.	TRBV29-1	CSVAQGIMNTEAFF	TGCAGCGTCGCACAGGGTATCATGAACACTGAAGCTTTCTTT
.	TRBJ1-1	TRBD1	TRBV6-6	CASRRGQGPLNTEAFF	TGTGCCAGCAGACGCGGACAGGGACCTCTGAACACTGAAGCTTTCTTT
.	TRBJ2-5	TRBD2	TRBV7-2	CASSPMAGGQQETQYF	TGTGCCAGCAGCCCCATGGCGGGGGGGCAGCAAGAGACCCAGTACTTC
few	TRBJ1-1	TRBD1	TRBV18	CASSPRGQVGTEAFF	TGTGCCAGCTCACCGAGGGGGCAGGTAGGGACTGAAGCTTTCTTT
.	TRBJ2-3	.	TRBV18	CASSPWSSAQYF	TGTGCCAGCTCTCCGTGGAGCAGTGCGCAGTATTTT
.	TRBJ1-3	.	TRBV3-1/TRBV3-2	CASSQEGAWGGTIYF	TGTGCCAGCAGCCAGGAAGGGGCATGGGGCGGCACCATATATTTT
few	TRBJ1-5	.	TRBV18	CASSQDRSNQPQHF	TGTGCCAGCTCACAGGACAGAAGCAATCAGCCCCAGCATTTT
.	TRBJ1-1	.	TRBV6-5	CASRYRQEEKNTEAFF	TGTGCCAGCAGATACCGACAGGAAGAGAAGAACACTGAAGCTTTCTTT
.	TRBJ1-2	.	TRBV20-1	CSARDSYGYTF	TGCAGTGCTAGAGACTCTTATGGCTACACCTTC
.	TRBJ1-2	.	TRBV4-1	CASSKQEQVPGGYTF	TGCGCCAGTTCTAAACAGGAGCAGGTCCCGGGTGGCTACACCTTC